This paragraph reports one T cell receptor beta chain. Its antigen is still unknown. CDR1 and CDR2 (germline): MDHEN, SYDVKM. V lost 4 bases and J lost 6, with 17 bases in between. The CDR3 sequence is 15 residues long. Autoimmune disease history or systemic immunosuppression led to patients being barred. Sequenced by immunoSEQ multiplex PCR; TCRdb stores in-frame clones only, minus some. Here the sample spans about 70,000 clones, 88% being singletons. The data are from a study of OX40 agonist ivuxolimab in advanced cancers. Study overall: Every 2 weeks, patients received ivuxolimab intravenously, dosed at 0.01 to 10 mg/kg.

Study conclusions and caveats: No determination was made of the antigen specificity of the expanded peripheral T cells.

This chain uses TRBV28 with TRBJ2-3, with a possible D match to TRBD1 (5 bases). This clonotype was obtained from an adult with an advanced solid tumor such as melanoma, head and neck, liver or kidney cancer. The sequences come from CD4+ or CD8+ T cells sorted from blood, collected in a trial of the OX40 agonist ivuxolimab. The CDR3 nucleotides are TGTGCCAGCAGTTCACCCTTGGACAAAATGGATACGCAGTATTTT. It translates to CASSSPLDKMDTQYF. The full variable domain, in which reference TRBV28 and TRBJ2-3 provide the parts outside the CDR3, is DVKVTQSSRYLVKRTGEKVFLECVQDMDHENMFWYRQDPGLGLRLIYFSYDVKMKEKGDIPEGYSVSREKKERFSLILESASTNQTSMYLCASSSPLDKMDTQYFGPGTRLTVL.